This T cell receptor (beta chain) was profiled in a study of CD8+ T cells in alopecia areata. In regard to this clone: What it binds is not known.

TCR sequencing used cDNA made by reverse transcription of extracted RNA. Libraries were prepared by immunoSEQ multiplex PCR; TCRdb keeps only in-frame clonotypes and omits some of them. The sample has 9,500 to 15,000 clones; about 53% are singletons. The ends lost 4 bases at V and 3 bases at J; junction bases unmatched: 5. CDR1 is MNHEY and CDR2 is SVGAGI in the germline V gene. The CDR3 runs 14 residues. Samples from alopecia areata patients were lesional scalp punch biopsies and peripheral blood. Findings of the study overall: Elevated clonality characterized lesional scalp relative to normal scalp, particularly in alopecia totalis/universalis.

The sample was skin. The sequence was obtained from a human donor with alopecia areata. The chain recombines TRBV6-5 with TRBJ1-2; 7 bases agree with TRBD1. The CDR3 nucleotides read TGTGCCAGCAGTTCTATACAGGGGTACTATGGCTACACCTTC. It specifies CASSSIQGYYGYTF.